This T cell receptor (beta chain) was identified during a study of blood T cell repertoires in COVID-19. The protocol was immunoSEQ multiplex PCR, while the TCRdb copy is restricted to in-frame clones and leaves out a portion. The sample holds about 210,000 clones, around 86% seen once. The V and J ends lost 6 bases and 2 bases respectively, with 10 bases between them. From germline, CDR1 is KGHSH and CDR2 LQKENI. CDR3 length: 13 amino acids. Comments on this clone: The sample has other DNA sequences that encode this CDR3 too.

Sequencing was done on a sample of PBMCs or T cells enriched from blood (not recorded which). The rearrangement joins TRBV18 to TRBJ2-5, with D maybe TRBD1 (6 bases). The source is a woman aged 45-65 years with acute COVID-19. CDR3 in amino acids: CASSPQGQETQYF. The DNA for the CDR3 is TGTGCCAGCTCTCCCCAGGGGCAAGAGACCCAGTACTTC.